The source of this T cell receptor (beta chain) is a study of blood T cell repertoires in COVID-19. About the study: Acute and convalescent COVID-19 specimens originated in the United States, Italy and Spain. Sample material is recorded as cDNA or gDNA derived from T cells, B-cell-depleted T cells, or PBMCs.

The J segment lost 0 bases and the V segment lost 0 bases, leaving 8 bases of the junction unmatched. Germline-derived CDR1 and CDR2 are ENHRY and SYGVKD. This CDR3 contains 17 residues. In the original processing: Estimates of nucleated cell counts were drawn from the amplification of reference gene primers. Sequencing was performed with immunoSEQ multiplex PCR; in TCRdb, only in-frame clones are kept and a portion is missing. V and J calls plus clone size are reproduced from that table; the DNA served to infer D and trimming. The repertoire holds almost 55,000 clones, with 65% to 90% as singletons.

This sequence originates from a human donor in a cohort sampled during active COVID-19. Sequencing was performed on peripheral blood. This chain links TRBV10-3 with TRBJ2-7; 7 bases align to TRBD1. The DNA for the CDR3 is TGTGCCATCAGTGAGTCGACAGGGAAGCCTCTCTCCTACGAGCAGTACTTC. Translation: CAISESTGKPLSYEQYF.